The 3 T cell receptor beta chains below all came from one sample that was sequenced in a study of blood T cell repertoires in COVID-19. Sequenced by immunoSEQ multiplex PCR; TCRdb stores in-frame clones only, minus some. The table lists roughly 400,000 clones, about 90% of them singletons, with around 1.7% in the top ten. The sample was PBMCs or T cells enriched from blood (not recorded which). Every receptor here comes from a woman under 40 who had recovered from COVID-19.

The genes are TRBV11-3 and TRBJ2-6; tentatively, D is TRBD1 (5 bases). The CDR3 consists of 16 residues. The germline V and J ends were trimmed by 5 bases and 0 bases, with 11 bases remaining between them. Germline V CDR1 and CDR2: SGHNT, YENEEA. CDR3 sequence (DNA): TGTGCCAGCAGCCCAGGGTCCCTCTCTGGGGCCAACGTCCTGACTTTC. Protein product: CASSPGSLSGANVLTF.

This chain uses TRBV19 with TRBJ1-1; 9 bases are a match to TRBD1. This CDR3 is 14 amino acids long. Germline CDR1 LNHDA, CDR2 SQIVND (reference sequence). The J segment lost 7 bases and the V segment lost 6 bases, leaving 9 bases of the junction unmatched. This CDR3 is CASRRPGQGYEAFF. CDR3 in DNA: TGTGCCAGTAGGAGACCGGGACAGGGATATGAAGCTTTCTTT.

The chain uses TRBV30 and TRBJ1-2; 7 bases fit TRBD1. Germline CDR1 is GTSNPN and CDR2 is SVGIG (reference sequence). The V gene end was trimmed by 0 bases and the J gene end by 12 bases; junction bases not matched to a gene: 10. CDR3 length: 13 amino acids. Here the CDR3 reads CAWSVFRGRGNTF. DNA for the CDR3: TGTGCCTGGAGTGTATTCAGGGGGAGAGGTAACACCTTC.